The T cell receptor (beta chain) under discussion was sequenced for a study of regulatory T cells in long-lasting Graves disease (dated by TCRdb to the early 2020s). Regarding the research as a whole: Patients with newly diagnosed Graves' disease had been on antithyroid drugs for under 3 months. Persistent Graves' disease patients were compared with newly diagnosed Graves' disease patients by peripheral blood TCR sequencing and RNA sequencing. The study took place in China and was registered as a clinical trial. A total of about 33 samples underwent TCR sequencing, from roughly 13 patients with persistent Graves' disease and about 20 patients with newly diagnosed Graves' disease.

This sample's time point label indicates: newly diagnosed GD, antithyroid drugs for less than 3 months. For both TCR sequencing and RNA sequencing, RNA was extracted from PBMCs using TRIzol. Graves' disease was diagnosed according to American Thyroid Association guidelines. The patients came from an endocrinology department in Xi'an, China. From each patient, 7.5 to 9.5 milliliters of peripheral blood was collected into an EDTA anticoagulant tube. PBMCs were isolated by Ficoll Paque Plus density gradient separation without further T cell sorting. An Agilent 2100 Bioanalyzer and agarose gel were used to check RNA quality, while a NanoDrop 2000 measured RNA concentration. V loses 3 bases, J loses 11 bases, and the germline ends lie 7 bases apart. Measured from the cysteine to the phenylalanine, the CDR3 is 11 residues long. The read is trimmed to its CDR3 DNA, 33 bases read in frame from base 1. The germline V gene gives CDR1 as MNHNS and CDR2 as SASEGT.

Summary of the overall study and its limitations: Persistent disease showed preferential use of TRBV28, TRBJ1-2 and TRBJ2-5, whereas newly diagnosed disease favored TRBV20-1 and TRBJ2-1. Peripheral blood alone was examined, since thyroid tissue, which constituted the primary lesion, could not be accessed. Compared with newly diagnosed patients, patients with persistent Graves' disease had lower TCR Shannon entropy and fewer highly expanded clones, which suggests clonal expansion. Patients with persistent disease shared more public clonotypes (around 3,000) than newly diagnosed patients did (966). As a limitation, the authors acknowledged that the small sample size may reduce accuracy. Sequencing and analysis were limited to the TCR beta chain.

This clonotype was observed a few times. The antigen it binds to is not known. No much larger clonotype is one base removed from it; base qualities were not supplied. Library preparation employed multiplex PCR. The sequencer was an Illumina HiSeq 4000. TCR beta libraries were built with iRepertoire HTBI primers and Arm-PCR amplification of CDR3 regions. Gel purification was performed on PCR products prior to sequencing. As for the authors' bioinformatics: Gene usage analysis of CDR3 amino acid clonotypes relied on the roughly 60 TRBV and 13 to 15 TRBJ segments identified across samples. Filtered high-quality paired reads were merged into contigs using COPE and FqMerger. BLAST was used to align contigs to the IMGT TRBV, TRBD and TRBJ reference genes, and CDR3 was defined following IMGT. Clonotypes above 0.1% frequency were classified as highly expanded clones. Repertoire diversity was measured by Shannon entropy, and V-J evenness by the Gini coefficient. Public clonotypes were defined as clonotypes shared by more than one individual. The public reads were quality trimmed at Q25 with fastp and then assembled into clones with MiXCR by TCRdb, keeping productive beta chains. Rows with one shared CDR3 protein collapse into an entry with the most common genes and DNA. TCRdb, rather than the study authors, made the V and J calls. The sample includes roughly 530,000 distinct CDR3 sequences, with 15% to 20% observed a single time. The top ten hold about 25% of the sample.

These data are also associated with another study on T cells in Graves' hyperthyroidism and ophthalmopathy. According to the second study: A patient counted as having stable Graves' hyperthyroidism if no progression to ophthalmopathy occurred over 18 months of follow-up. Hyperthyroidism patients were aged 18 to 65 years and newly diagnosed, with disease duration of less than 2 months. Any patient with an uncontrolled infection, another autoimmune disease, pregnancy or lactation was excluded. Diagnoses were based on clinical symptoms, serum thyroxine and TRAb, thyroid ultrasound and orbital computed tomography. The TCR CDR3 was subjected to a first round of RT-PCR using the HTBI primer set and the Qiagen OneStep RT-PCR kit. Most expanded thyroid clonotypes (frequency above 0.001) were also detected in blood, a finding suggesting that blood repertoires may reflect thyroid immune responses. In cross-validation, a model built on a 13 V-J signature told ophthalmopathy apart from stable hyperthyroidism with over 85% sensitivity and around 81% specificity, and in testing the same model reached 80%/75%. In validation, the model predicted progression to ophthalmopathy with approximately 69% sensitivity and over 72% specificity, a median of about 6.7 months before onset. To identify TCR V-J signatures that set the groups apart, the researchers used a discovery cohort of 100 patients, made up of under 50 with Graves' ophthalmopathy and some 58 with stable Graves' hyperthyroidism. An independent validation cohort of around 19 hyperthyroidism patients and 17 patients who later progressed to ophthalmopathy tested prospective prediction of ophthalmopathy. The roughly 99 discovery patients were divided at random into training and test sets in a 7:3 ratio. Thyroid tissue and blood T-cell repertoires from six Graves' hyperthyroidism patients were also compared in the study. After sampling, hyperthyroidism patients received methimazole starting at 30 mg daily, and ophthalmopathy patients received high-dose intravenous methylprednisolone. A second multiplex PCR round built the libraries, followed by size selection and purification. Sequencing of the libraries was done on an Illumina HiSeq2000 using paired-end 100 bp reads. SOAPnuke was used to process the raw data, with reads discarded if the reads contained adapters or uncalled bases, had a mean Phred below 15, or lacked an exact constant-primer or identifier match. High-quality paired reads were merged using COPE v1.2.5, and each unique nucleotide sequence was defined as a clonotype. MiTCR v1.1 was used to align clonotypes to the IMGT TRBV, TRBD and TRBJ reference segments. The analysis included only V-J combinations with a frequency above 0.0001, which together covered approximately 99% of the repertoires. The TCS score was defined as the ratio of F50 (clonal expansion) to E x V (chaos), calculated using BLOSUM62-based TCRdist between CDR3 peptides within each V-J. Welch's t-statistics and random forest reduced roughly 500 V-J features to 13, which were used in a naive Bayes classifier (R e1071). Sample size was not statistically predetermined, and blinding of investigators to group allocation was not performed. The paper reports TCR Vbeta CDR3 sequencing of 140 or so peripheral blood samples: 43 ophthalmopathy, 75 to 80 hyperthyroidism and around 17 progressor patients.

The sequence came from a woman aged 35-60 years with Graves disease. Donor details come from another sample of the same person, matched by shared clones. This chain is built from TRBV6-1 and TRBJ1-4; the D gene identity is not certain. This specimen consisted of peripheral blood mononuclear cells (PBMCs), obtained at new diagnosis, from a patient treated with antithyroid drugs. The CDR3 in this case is CASSDRTKLFF. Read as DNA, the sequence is TGTGCCAGCAGTGACCGTACCAAACTGTTTTTT.